The following is a T cell receptor beta chain sequence with its context. Its target is not known. These data originate in a study of T cell responses to AZD1222 COVID-19 vaccine. Study results and caveats: Mapped onto spike, vaccine-associated CD4 TCRs spanned it and were dominant at 160-218 and 743-854. Nearly half of the spike-specific TCRs reportedly recognize variant regions that carry no mutations.

Using immunoSEQ multiplex PCR, the repertoire was profiled, and TCRdb retains in-frame clones only, with some absent. The sample consists of roughly 100,000 clones, about 85% of them appearing once. Germline-derived CDR1 and CDR2 are KGHSH and LQKENI. Trimming left V 5 bases short and J 4 bases short, with 10 bases between. This CDR3 region has 13 residues. Sample: peripheral blood, taken on day 0 of AZD1222 vaccination. This clonotype was obtained from an adult in good health. The chain recombines TRBV18 with TRBJ2-3; D unclear. Written as DNA, the CDR3 is TGTGCCAGCTCAACTTTATCTGCAGATACGCAGTATTTT. This gives the protein CASSTLSADTQYF. Drawing the rest from reference TRBV18 and TRBJ2-3, the complete variable domain is NAGVMQNPRHLVRRRGQEARLRCSPMKGHSHVYWYRQLPEEGLKFMVYLQKENIIDESGMPKERFSAEFPKEGPSILRIQQVVRGDSAAYFCASSTLSADTQYFGPGTRLTVL.